Below are 14 T cell receptor beta chains sequenced from a single sample in a study of T cell changes during pregnancy in multiple sclerosis. Some clones are missing from TCRdb's copy, which holds only in-frame ones; the method was immunoSEQ multiplex PCR. Of around 40,000 clones listed, 85% to 95% are singletons. Sequencing was performed on CD4+ T cells from peripheral blood mononuclear cells, taken in the second trimester of pregnancy. The source of these receptors is a female donor with multiple sclerosis, enrolled in a pregnancy study.

The chain employs TRBV7-2 and TRBJ2-2, with TRBD2 identical over 7 bases. The CDR3 covers 16 residues. J lost 6 bases, V lost 5 bases, and 12 bases had no gene match. CDR1 and CDR2 from the germline V gene are SGHTA and FQGNSA. In DNA form, the CDR3 reads TGTGCCAGCAGCCCCTATGCGGGGGAGGAATCCGGGGAGCTGTTTTTT. Translating gives CASSPYAGEESGELFF.

The CDR3 DNA reads as TGCGCCAGCAGCTTGGGGGGACAGGGGAGAGTCGAGCAGTACTTC. Its protein is CASSLGGQGRVEQYF. The chain is built from TRBV5-1 and TRBJ2-7; 10 bases fit TRBD1. Germline V CDR1 and CDR2: SGHRS, YFSETQ. Unmatched junction bases numbered 6, after V lost 0 bases and J lost 6 bases. The length of the CDR3 is 15 residues.

The chain has TRBV21-1 and TRBJ1-5; TRBD1 is the table's D call and was not checked against the DNA. TRBV21-1 is a pseudogene segment. The CDR3 covers 17 residues. DNA for the CDR3: TGTGCCAGCAGCAAAGAGGCAGGGCCTTATAGCAATCAGCCCCAGCATTTT. It yields the protein CASSKEAGPYSNQPQHF.

V usage is TRBV5-1 and J usage is TRBJ2-3; no firm D call. This CDR3 comprises 14 residues. Per the germline V gene, CDR1 is SGHRS and CDR2 is YFSETQ. Between the trimmed V and J ends, which lost 2 bases and 2 bases, there was a span of 9 bases. Here the CDR3 DNA reads TGCGCCAGCAGCTTCACTTCCGCCACAGATACGCAGTATTTT. Translated, it gives CASSFTSATDTQYF.

This CDR3 reads CSVAETQGTGVNTEAFF. The CDR3 DNA reads TGCAGCGTTGCGGAAACACAGGGGACAGGGGTGAACACTGAAGCTTTCTTT. The J gene is TRBJ1-1, the V gene TRBV29-1; 10 bases are shared with TRBD1. This CDR3 comprises 17 residues. Trimming cost V 4 bases and J 0 bases; bases outside gene matches: 11. CDR1 and CDR2 from the germline V gene are SQVTM and ANQGSEA.

The chain links TRBV5-1 to TRBJ2-7; tentatively, D is TRBD2 (5 bases). In germline, CDR1 is SGHRS, CDR2 YFSETQ. This CDR3 has 15 amino acids. V was clipped by 1 base and J by 0 bases, with 11 bases between them. The CDR3 loop is CASSLNGGSSYEQYF. The CDR3 DNA follows: TGCGCCAGCAGCTTGAACGGAGGAAGCTCCTACGAGCAGTACTTC.

This clone qualifies as medium-sized. The chain has TRBV5-1 and TRBJ1-2; 7 nucleotides align to TRBD1. CDR3 size: 15 residues. The ends lost 6 bases at V and 7 bases at J; junction bases unmatched: 15. In germline, CDR1 is SGHRS, CDR2 YFSETQ. CDR3 sequence reads: CASNPGSGGRGGYTF. The CDR3 coding sequence is TGCGCCAGCAACCCTGGCTCAGGGGGGCGAGGTGGCTACACCTTC.

V and J are TRBV6-1 and TRBJ2-1; D unresolved. This CDR3 has 12 amino acids. Germline CDR1 and CDR2: MNHNS and SASEGT. V lost 2 bases and J 4 bases, leaving 3 bases between the germline ends. The CDR3 coding sequence is TGTGCCAGCAGTGAATCTTACAATGAGCAGTTCTTC. It yields the protein CASSESYNEQFF.

CDR3 in DNA: TGTGCCAGCAGCTTACGCCCCGCCGGGACTATATCCACAGATACGCAGTATTTT. Its translation: CASSLRPAGTISTDTQYF. The chain carries TRBV7-6 and TRBJ2-3; the match to TRBD2 covers 7 bases. This CDR3 region has 18 residues. V shed 2 bases, J shed 2 bases, and the junction held 13 bases outside the gene matches. CDR1 SGHVS and CDR2 FNYEAQ come from the germline V gene.

The chain employs TRBV7-8 and TRBJ2-7; 8 bases agree with TRBD1. The CDR3 extends over 14 amino acids. Trimming took 5 bases from V and 5 from J; bases not matched to a gene: 8. Germline V gives CDR1 SGHVS, CDR2 FQNEAQ. The CDR3: CASSPWTGSDEQYF. CDR3 coding DNA: TGTGCCAGCAGCCCTTGGACAGGGTCTGACGAGCAGTACTTC.

V and J are TRBV5-1 and TRBJ2-5; D call uncertain. Trimming removed 4 bases from V and 4 bases from J, with 11 bases in between. The CDR3 length is 13 residues. Germline loops: CDR1 SGHRS, CDR2 YFSETQ. The CDR3 DNA follows: TGCGCCAGCAGCCTCGAGGCCCCAGAGACCCAGTACTTC. It translates to CASSLEAPETQYF.

This clone came up a few times. The V and J genes are TRBV4-3 and TRBJ2-7, with 8 nucleotides matching TRBD1. CDR1 and CDR2 from the germline V gene are LGHNA and YSLEER. The CDR3 runs 15 residues. The J segment lost 3 bases and the V segment lost 4 bases, leaving 8 bases of the junction unmatched. CDR3 sequence reads: CASSREIGTGYEQYF. The CDR3 nucleotides are TGCGCCAGCAGCCGTGAAATCGGGACAGGCTACGAGCAGTACTTC.

The chain recombines TRBV18 with TRBJ1-5; 12 nucleotides align to TRBD1. This CDR3 has 18 amino acids. CDR1 is KGHSH, CDR2 LQKENI, per germline. Trimming took 3 bases from V and 2 from J; bases not matched to a gene: 8. CDR3 in DNA: TGTGCCAGCTCACCGGGGGACAGGGGGCAATCGGGCAATCAGCCCCAGCATTTT. It codes for CASSPGDRGQSGNQPQHF.

The chain couples TRBV30 to TRBJ2-7; TRBD1 agrees at 7 bases. The V segment lost 4 bases and the J segment 2 bases; nucleotides outside the gene matches: 2. The CDR3 runs to 12 residues. In germline, CDR1 is GTSNPN, CDR2 SVGIG (reference sequence). CDR3 in amino acids: CAWKGAAYEQYF. CDR3 sequence (DNA): TGTGCCTGGAAGGGGGCAGCCTACGAGCAGTACTTC.